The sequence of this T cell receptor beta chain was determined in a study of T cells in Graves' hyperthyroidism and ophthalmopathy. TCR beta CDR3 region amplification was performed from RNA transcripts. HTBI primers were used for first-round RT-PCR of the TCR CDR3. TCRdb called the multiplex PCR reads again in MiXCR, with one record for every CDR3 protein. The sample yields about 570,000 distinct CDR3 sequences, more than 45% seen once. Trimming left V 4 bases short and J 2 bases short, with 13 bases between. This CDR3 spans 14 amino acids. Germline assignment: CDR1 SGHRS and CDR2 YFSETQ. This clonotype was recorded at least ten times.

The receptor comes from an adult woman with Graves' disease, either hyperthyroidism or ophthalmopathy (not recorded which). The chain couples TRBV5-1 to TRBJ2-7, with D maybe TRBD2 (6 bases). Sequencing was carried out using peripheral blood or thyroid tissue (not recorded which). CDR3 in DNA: TGCGCCAGCAGCAAACGAGCGGGCCCCTACGAGCAGTACTTC. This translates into CASSKRAGPYEQYF.